These 19 T cell receptor beta chains were all obtained from the same sample, sequenced in a study of CD8 T cells in ankylosing spondylitis. Overall study results and limits: Seemingly distinctive of ankylosing spondylitis blood was a TCR beta motif formed by eight highly homologous variants.

Their antigens remain unidentified. TCRdb processed the 5' RACE reads anew with MiXCR; each CDR3 protein has one entry. Of hundreds of thousands of distinct CDR3 sequences in the sample, roughly 26% were seen once. Sample: blood, either unsorted or a sorted T cell fraction (not recorded which). The receptor set was obtained from a male donor with ankylosing spondylitis.

The rearrangement uses TRBV5-1 and TRBJ1-1; 7 nucleotides match TRBD1. Germline V gene data show CDR1 as SGHRS and CDR2 as YFSETQ. CDR3 size: 16 residues. V was pared by 5 bases and J by 0 bases, with 10 bases of the junction left unmatched. The CDR3 region has the DNA TGCGCCAGCAGGGAGGGACAGCAAATCATGAACACTGAAGCTTTCTTT. It translates to CASREGQQIMNTEAFF.

The sample holds a few counts of this clonotype. The V and J genes are TRBV6-2 or TRBV6-3 and TRBJ2-1, with 7 bases fitting TRBD1. Germline CDR1 and CDR2: MNHEY and SVGEGT. This CDR3 is 16 amino acids long. J gave up 1 base and V 5 bases, and 8 bases lay outside the gene matches. The CDR3 DNA reads as TGTGCCAGCAGTAACCTACAGGGGCGATCCTACAATGAGCAGTTCTTC. Residues: CASSNLQGRSYNEQFF.

This clonotype was seen only a few times. The CDR3 DNA reads TGTGCCAGCAGCTCCCCGAGAACAGTTAACACCGGGGAGCTGTTTTTT. As protein: CASSSPRTVNTGELFF. This rearrangement joins TRBV11-2 to TRBJ2-2, with unresolved D. The CDR3 spans 16 residues. CDR1 is SGHAT and CDR2 is FQNNGV in the germline V gene. Trimming removed 4 bases from V and 2 bases from J, with 14 bases in between.

This clonotype was picked up a small number of times. The V gene is TRBV7-2, the J gene TRBJ2-3; 10 bases are shared with TRBD2. The CDR3 runs 15 residues. The V and J ends lost 2 bases and 5 bases, in that order; junction bases with no gene match: 4. Germline CDR1 SGHTA, CDR2 FQGNSA. The CDR3 nucleotides are TGTGCCAGCAGCTTAACTAGCGGGAACCAAGATACGCAGTATTTT. Its translation is CASSLTSGNQDTQYF.

There are a few counts of this clonotype. The chain has TRBV12-3 or TRBV12-4 and TRBJ1-5; weak D call: TRBD1 (5 bases). There are 16 residues in the CDR3. V was trimmed by 5 bases and J by 3 bases, leaving 17 bases between them. The DNA for the CDR3 is TGTGCCAGCAGTCCCCTAGCAGGGACCCCCAATCAGCCCCAGCATTTT. Translated: CASSPLAGTPNQPQHF.

This rearrangement joins TRBV18 to TRBJ2-3, with TRBD2 identical over 12 bases. V dropped 2 bases and J dropped 4; count of bases not matched to a gene: 4. Germline loops: CDR1 KGHSH, CDR2 LQKENI. The CDR3 is made up of 16 amino acids. The CDR3 region is CASSPRTSGKPDTQYF. CDR3 bases: TGTGCCAGCTCACCAAGGACTAGCGGGAAACCAGATACGCAGTATTTT.

This chain connects TRBV28 to TRBJ2-2; the match to TRBD1 covers 7 bases. With V trimmed by 6 bases and J by 0 bases, 4 bases remained unmatched. From germline, CDR1 is MDHEN and CDR2 SYDVKM. The CDR3 has 15 residues. The CDR3 DNA follows: TGTGCCAGCAGATGGACAGGAGCGAACACCGGGGAGCTGTTTTTT. This encodes CASRWTGANTGELFF.

This clonotype was observed a few times. The gene calls are TRBV18 and TRBJ2-1; D possibly matches TRBD1 or TRBD2 (6 bases each). The CDR3 length is 16 residues. Germline CDR1 and CDR2: KGHSH and LQKENI. V was cut by 5 bases and J by 12 bases, with 26 bases left in between. The CDR3 DNA sequence: TGTGCCAGCTCATCCCTCCCGGGGGCCAACGACCCTACGCAGTTCTTC. Its translation is CASSSLPGANDPTQFF. The whole variable domain, filled in from reference TRBV18 and TRBJ2-1, reads NAGVMQNPRHLVRRRGQEARLRCSPMKGHSHVYWYRQLPEEGLKFMVYLQKENIIDESGMPKERFSAEFPKEGPSILRIQQVVRGDSAAYFCASSSLPGANDPTQFFGPGTRLTVL.

The genes are TRBV28 and TRBJ2-7, with 7 bases fitting TRBD2. Germline CDR1 MDHEN, CDR2 SYDVKM. V dropped 5 bases and J dropped 4; count of bases not matched to a gene: 14. The CDR3 runs to 16 residues. The CDR3, as DNA: TGTGCCAGCAGTCTGCCCCTGGGCGGCGGGAGATACGAGCAGTACGTC. It codes for CASSLPLGGGRYEQYV.

The rearrangement uses TRBV10-3 and TRBJ2-1; D remains unclear. Germline CDR1 is ENHRY and CDR2 is SYGVKD. V dropped 0 bases and J dropped 2 bases, with 5 bases sitting between them. The CDR3 has 14 amino acids. The CDR3 bases are TGTGCCATCAGTGAGTCGACGGCCTACAATGAGCAGTTCTTC. Its translation: CAISESTAYNEQFF.

The genes are TRBV2 and TRBJ1-6, with D uncertain. The V gene's germline CDR1 is SNHLY and CDR2 FYNNEI. The CDR3 consists of 13 residues. Trimming pared 6 bases from V and 9 bases from J, leaving 12 bases between. The CDR3 here is CASSPEYRSPLHF. CDR3 nucleotide sequence: TGTGCCAGCAGCCCCGAGTATCGTTCACCCCTCCACTTT.

This clonotype was seen only a few times. CDR3 coding DNA: TGTGCCAGCAGTGAAGGAGGGGGCAGTCAAGAGACCCAGTACTTC. It specifies CASSEGGGSQETQYF. V usage is TRBV6-1 and J usage is TRBJ2-5, with 7 bases fitting TRBD1. CDR1 and CDR2 (germline): MNHNS, SASEGT. CDR3 length equals 15 residues. The V gene end was trimmed by 1 base and the J gene end by 2 bases; junction bases not matched to a gene: 4.

The CDR3: CASRKGTSGPYEQYF. DNA of the CDR3: TGTGCCAGCAGAAAAGGGACTAGCGGTCCCTACGAGCAGTACTTC. The chain employs TRBV12-3 or TRBV12-4 and TRBJ2-7; 11 positions agree with TRBD2. The CDR3 consists of 15 residues. V was clipped by 6 bases and J by 2 bases; unmatched bases: 6.

V is TRBV4-2 and J is TRBJ2-5; 14 nucleotides match TRBD2. Germline trimming cut 3 bases from V and 3 bases from J; bases unmatched to any gene: 9. CDR1 and CDR2 (germline): LGHNA, YNFKEQ. CDR3 size: 18 residues. This CDR3 reads CASSQAAPGLAGEETQYF. CDR3 nucleotide sequence: TGTGCCAGCAGCCAGGCGGCTCCGGGACTAGCGGGAGAAGAGACCCAGTACTTC.

The chain joins TRBV14 to TRBJ2-1, with 8 bases that match TRBD2. The V gene end was trimmed by 1 base and the J gene end by 8 bases; junction bases not matched to a gene: 7. The germline gives CDR1 SGHDN, CDR2 FVKESK. The CDR3 contains 15 residues. The CDR3 nucleotides read TGTGCCAGCAGCCAAGGAGCTAGCGGGTGGGATGAGCAGTTCTTC. Encoded protein: CASSQGASGWDEQFF.

V and J are TRBV21-1 and TRBJ2-7. TRBV21-1 is termed a pseudogene. The CDR3 consists of 13 residues. The CDR3 is CASSKELSSEQYV. CDR3 nucleotide sequence: TGTGCCAGCAGCAAAGAACTTTCGAGCGAGCAGTACGTC.

This clonotype has only a few counts. The V call is TRBV29-1, the J call TRBJ2-7; possibly TRBD2 for D (6 bases). Germline loops: CDR1 SQVTM, CDR2 ANQGSEA. Trimming shortened V by 7 bases and J by 5 bases, and 18 bases separated the two germline ends. This CDR3 contains 13 residues. CDR3 residues: CSALDPGVDEQYF. The DNA for the CDR3 is TGCAGCGCACTAGACCCGGGAGTCGACGAGCAGTACTTC.

V gene TRBV18 combines with J gene TRBJ2-1; D remains ambiguous. Trimming took off 0 bases at V and 4 bases at J, with 7 bases between the two ends. Germline loops: CDR1 KGHSH, CDR2 LQKENI. CDR3 length equals 14 residues. The CDR3 reads CASSPPSVYNEQFF. CDR3 nucleotide sequence: TGTGCCAGCTCACCACCGTCGGTATACAATGAGCAGTTCTTC.

The sample holds a few counts of this clonotype. V gene TRBV11-2 combines with J gene TRBJ1-1; no definite D call. The CDR3 is 13 residues long. V dropped 2 bases and J dropped 3 bases, with 7 bases sitting between them. Per germline, CDR1 SGHAT and CDR2 FQNNGV. CDR3 in amino acids: CASSLREDTEAFF. The CDR3 coding sequence is TGTGCCAGCAGCTTAAGGGAGGACACTGAAGCTTTCTTT.